One and the same sample provided the 29 T cell receptor beta chains below, sequenced in a study of blood T cell repertoires in COVID-19. Libraries were prepared by immunoSEQ multiplex PCR; TCRdb keeps only in-frame clonotypes and omits some of them. The sample lists some 30,000 clones, roughly 90% seen once, with roughly 7.9% in the top ten. The sequenced sample was peripheral blood. Source of these receptors: a man between 65 and 80 years old with active or convalescent COVID-19.

The chain couples TRBV27 to TRBJ1-1, with D unresolved. This CDR3 has 12 amino acids. From germline, CDR1 is MNHEY and CDR2 SMNVEV (reference sequence). V gave up 7 bases and J gave up 5 bases, with 11 bases separating them. The DNA for the CDR3 is TGTGCCAGCAAAAAAGGGAGAACTGAAGCTTTCTTT. It is translated as CASKKGRTEAFF.

Concerning this clone: Relative to the germline gene, one junction end is altered; a read error may explain this. The CDR3 region is CSVEAGKKLFF. The CDR3 bases are TGCAGCGTTGAGGCGGGGAAAAAGCTGTTTTTT. The V gene is TRBV29-1, the J gene TRBJ1-4; D not resolved. Germline-derived CDR1 and CDR2 are SQVTM and ANQGSEA. The CDR3 is 11 amino acids. Full variable domain (rest looked up from reference TRBV29-1 and TRBJ1-4): SAVISQKPSRDICQRGTSLTIQCQVDSQVTMMFWYRQQPGQSLTLIATANQGSEATYESGFVIDKFPISRPNLTFSTLTVSNMSPEDSSIYLCSVEAGKKLFFGSGTQLSVL.

The chain is built from TRBV2 and TRBJ1-4; TRBD1 is a possible D gene (6 bases). V was cut by 6 bases and J by 0 bases, with 11 bases left in between. The CDR3 length is 15 residues. The germline V gene encodes CDR1 SNHLY and CDR2 FYNNEI. The CDR3 spells CASRDPGATNEKLFF. Here the CDR3 DNA reads TGTGCCAGCAGGGATCCAGGGGCAACTAATGAAAAACTGTTTTTT. Full variable domain (missing parts from reference TRBV2 and TRBJ1-4): EPEVTQTPSHQVTQMGQEVILRCVPISNHLYFYWYRQILGQKVEFLVSFYNNEISEKSEIFDDQFSVERPDGSNFTLKIRSTKLEDSAMYFCASRDPGATNEKLFFGSGTQLSVL.

This chain uses TRBV15 with TRBJ2-3; unclear D gene. Trimming took 3 bases from V and 4 from J, leaving 14 bases between them. The CDR3 covers 15 residues. Per the germline V gene, CDR1 is LNHNV and CDR2 is YYDKDF (reference sequence). CDR3 nucleotides: TGTGCCACCAGCAGGGAATCTCAAGGAGCAGATACGCAGTATTTT. It yields the protein CATSRESQGADTQYF.

J is TRBJ2-2 and V is TRBV19; D gene unclear. Germline V gene lookup returns CDR1 LNHDA and CDR2 SQIVND (reference sequence). The CDR3 is 13 amino acids. V was shortened by 7 bases and J by 4 bases, with 10 bases between the two germline ends. In DNA, the CDR3 is TGTGCCAGTACTAGTAAGGCCACCGGGGAGCTGTTTTTT. Residues: CASTSKATGELFF.

V is TRBV6-5 and J is TRBJ1-1, with D possibly matching TRBD1 (5 bases). V lost 8 bases and J lost 1, with 11 bases in between. Per the germline V gene, CDR1 is MNHEY and CDR2 is SVGAGI. This CDR3 is built from 13 residues. CDR3 DNA: TGTGCCAGCTTACGGGGGAGGAACACTGAAGCTTTCTTT. This codes for CASLRGRNTEAFF.

The CDR3 spells CASSLEAGYEQFF. DNA of the CDR3: TGCGCCAGCAGCTTGGAGGCGGGGTATGAGCAGTTCTTC. This chain joins TRBV5-1 and TRBJ2-1; D may be TRBD2 (6 bases). Germline V gene sequence: CDR1 SGHRS, CDR2 YFSETQ. The ends were cut back, 0 bases at V and 8 bases at J, with 9 bases in the middle. This CDR3 region has 13 residues.

This chain joins TRBV10-3 and TRBJ2-1, with TRBD2 matching over 7 bases. The CDR3 sequence is 15 residues long. Looked up from germline, CDR1 is ENHRY and CDR2 is SYGVKD. V shed 5 bases and J 4 bases; nucleotides not matched to a gene: 8. CDR3 in DNA: TGTGCCATCAGTTCGAGCGGGAACTTTTACAATGAGCAGTTCTTC. Amino acids: CAISSSGNFYNEQFF.

The chain links TRBV3-1 (or the pseudogene TRBV3-2) to TRBJ2-1, with D perhaps TRBD2 (5 bases). V dropped 4 bases and J dropped 3 bases, with 10 bases sitting between them. The germline V gene encodes CDR1 LGHDT and CDR2 YNNKEL (reference sequence). The CDR3 is made up of 14 amino acids. The CDR3 DNA follows: TGTGCCAGCAGCCCCTCCGACTACTACAATGAGCAGTTCTTC. Its translation: CASSPSDYYNEQFF.

The chain links TRBV24-1 to TRBJ2-3; TRBD2 is a possible D gene (6 bases). There are 13 residues in the CDR3. The V end was cut by 7 bases, the J end by 4 bases, with 11 bases between. CDR1 is KGHDR, CDR2 SFDVKD, per germline. CDR3 nucleotides: TGTGCCACCAGACCCGGGGGTGCAGATACGCAGTATTTT. Its protein product is CATRPGGADTQYF.

The CDR3 coding sequence is TGTGCCAGCAGCCCCCTCGGGACAGCAACAGGGACCCAGTACTTC. Its translation: CASSPLGTATGTQYF. The chain combines TRBV5-4 with TRBJ2-5; TRBD1 aligns across 7 bases. Losses at the gene ends were 4 bases for V and 7 bases for J; bases not matched to a gene: 13. CDR3 length: 15 amino acids. Germline values: CDR1 SGHNT, CDR2 YYREEE (reference sequence).

CDR3 in DNA: TGTGCCACCAGCACCGGGACAGGGTTAAACAATGAGCAGTTCTTC. Translated: CATSTGTGLNNEQFF. This chain links TRBV15 with TRBJ2-1; 9 positions agree with TRBD1. The CDR3 is 15 residues long. Germline lookup yields CDR1 LNHNV and CDR2 YYDKDF (reference sequence). V lost 4 bases, J lost 5 bases, and 6 bases stayed unmatched. Full variable domain (remainder filled in from reference TRBV15 and TRBJ2-1): DAMVIQNPRYQVTQFGKPVTLSCSQTLNHNVMYWYQQKSSQAPKLLFHYYDKDFNNEADTPDNFQSRRPNTSFCFLDIRSPGLGDTAMYLCATSTGTGLNNEQFFGPGTRLTVL.

The gene calls are TRBV15 and TRBJ1-1; D not certain. The CDR3 is 16 residues long. Trimming removed 1 base from V and 1 base from J, with 13 bases in between. Looked up from germline, CDR1 is LNHNV and CDR2 is YYDKDF (reference sequence). The CDR3 region is CATSRVTVPKNTEAFF. The CDR3 region has the DNA TGTGCCACCAGCAGAGTAACAGTCCCCAAGAACACTGAAGCTTTCTTT.

This chain connects TRBV6-5 to TRBJ1-1, with TRBD1 matching 9 bases. V lost 3 bases, J lost 4 bases, and 3 bases stayed unmatched. The germline V gene has CDR1 MNHEY and CDR2 SVGAGI. The CDR3 sequence is 14 residues long. The CDR3 spells CASSYLQGATEAFF. For the CDR3, the DNA is TGTGCCAGCAGTTATCTACAGGGGGCCACTGAAGCTTTCTTT.

The J gene is TRBJ2-7, the V gene TRBV2; TRBD2 is a possible D gene (5 bases). The germline V gene encodes CDR1 SNHLY and CDR2 FYNNEI. The CDR3 totals 13 residues. V lost 6 bases to trimming and J lost 1 base, with 10 bases between them. The CDR3 is CASSLALSYEQYV. Here the CDR3 DNA reads TGTGCCAGCAGCCTAGCCCTATCCTACGAGCAGTACGTC.

The chain uses TRBV30 and TRBJ1-3, with D possibly TRBD1 on 5 matching bases. This CDR3 contains 14 residues. Germline V gene lookup returns CDR1 GTSNPN and CDR2 SVGIG (reference sequence). Trimming left V 2 bases short and J 6 bases short, with 14 bases between. CDR3 nucleotides: TGTGCCTGGAGTCCCCCAGGGATCCTAAACACCATATATTTT. Translation gives CAWSPPGILNTIYF.

V and J are TRBV7-9 and TRBJ1-4, with D possibly matching TRBD1 (6 bases). The V end lost 2 bases, the J end lost 4 bases, and 23 bases lay between the germline ends. Germline values: CDR1 SEHNR, CDR2 FQNEAQ (reference sequence). The CDR3 length is 19 residues. CDR3 protein: CASSLPSRGTEKDNEKLFF. CDR3 DNA: TGTGCCAGCAGCTTACCATCCAGGGGAACTGAAAAAGATAATGAAAAACTGTTTTTT.

This clone was counted only a few times. The rearrangement uses TRBV5-4 and TRBJ1-6, with D maybe TRBD1 (6 bases). The V end was cut by 0 bases, the J end by 8 bases, with 12 bases between. The CDR3 extends over 15 amino acids. Germline lookup yields CDR1 SGHNT and CDR2 YYREEE (reference sequence). CDR3 nucleotide sequence: TGTGCCAGCAGCTTGGCTATTAACAGGGATTCACCCCTCCACTTT. Its translation is CASSLAINRDSPLHF.

V is TRBV7-9 and J is TRBJ1-1, with D unclear. The CDR3 consists of 13 residues. Germline-derived CDR1 and CDR2 are SEHNR and FQNEAQ (reference sequence). Trimming took 1 base from V and 3 from J, leaving 6 bases between them. The CDR3 coding sequence is TGTGCCAGCAGCTTAGATTCTGACACTGAAGCTTTCTTT. The encoded protein is CASSLDSDTEAFF.

The chain combines TRBV28 with TRBJ1-5, with 7 nucleotides matching TRBD1. Losses at the gene ends were 5 bases for V and 9 bases for J; bases not matched to a gene: 13. The CDR3 consists of 15 residues. Germline-derived CDR1 and CDR2 are MDHEN and SYDVKM. Here the CDR3 reads CASSPRDRPESPQHF. The CDR3 DNA reads TGTGCCAGCAGTCCACGGGACAGACCAGAATCGCCCCAGCATTTT.

The rearrangement uses TRBV2 and TRBJ2-7; D not resolved. The CDR3 sequence is 10 residues long. V lost 8 bases to trimming and J lost 7 bases, with 9 bases between them. CDR1 and CDR2 from the germline V gene are SNHLY and FYNNEI. The CDR3 here is CASEAGEQYF. The CDR3 DNA reads as TGTGCCAGCGAGGCCGGAGAGCAGTACTTC.

The chain joins TRBV6-2 or TRBV6-3 to TRBJ1-6; no definite D call. This CDR3 contains 12 residues. Germline V lookup: CDR1 MNHEY, CDR2 SVGEGT. The V and J ends lost 3 bases and 8 bases respectively, with 5 bases between them. CDR3 in amino acids: CASSYQDSPLHF. For the CDR3, the DNA is TGTGCCAGCAGTTATCAGGATTCACCCCTCCACTTT.

The chain joins TRBV5-1 to TRBJ2-7; 10 bases map to TRBD1. V was clipped by 4 bases and J by 2 bases; unmatched bases: 9. Germline CDR1 SGHRS, CDR2 YFSETQ. This CDR3 comprises 16 residues. The CDR3 coding sequence is TGCGCCAGCAGCCCCACGGCCGGGACAGGGGCCTACGAGCAGTACTTC. Protein: CASSPTAGTGAYEQYF.

The rearrangement uses TRBV29-1 and TRBJ1-1, with 8 bases identical to TRBD1. Per germline, CDR1 SQVTM and CDR2 ANQGSEA. CDR3 length equals 12 residues. The trim removed 7 bases at V and 3 bases at J, leaving 4 bases unmatched. The CDR3 coding sequence is TGCAGCGGTGGACAGGGTTACACTGAAGCTTTCTTT. Translation gives CSGGQGYTEAFF.

V gene TRBV29-1 combines with J gene TRBJ1-5; possibly TRBD1 for D (6 bases). Trimming shortened V by 6 bases and J by 7 bases, and 16 bases separated the two germline ends. Looked up from germline, CDR1 is SQVTM and CDR2 is ANQGSEA. The CDR3 has 13 residues. CDR3 in amino acids: CSVARGQEQPQHF. Written as DNA, the CDR3 is TGCAGCGTCGCGCGGGGGCAAGAACAGCCCCAGCATTTT.

V usage is TRBV12-3 or TRBV12-4 and J usage is TRBJ1-5, with D uncertain. This CDR3 region has 12 residues. Trimming removed 6 bases at V and 4 bases at J, with 7 bases between. The CDR3 DNA is TGTGCCAGCAGCCCGAGGAATCAGCCCCAGCATTTT. Amino acids: CASSPRNQPQHF.

The gene calls are TRBV19 and TRBJ1-4; D might be TRBD1 (6 bases). Germline lookup yields CDR1 LNHDA and CDR2 SQIVND (reference sequence). V dropped 5 bases and J dropped 10 bases, with 23 bases sitting between them. This CDR3 has 16 residues. The CDR3 region is CASSDPWTATKGKLFF. The CDR3 coding sequence is TGTGCCAGTAGTGACCCCTGGACAGCAACGAAGGGAAAACTGTTTTTT.

This clone was counted a single time. The chain carries TRBV5-4 and TRBJ2-2; 9 bases agree with TRBD2. The length of the CDR3 is 16 residues. The V gene end was trimmed by 4 bases and the J gene end by 0 bases; junction bases not matched to a gene: 4. Germline CDR1 is SGHNT and CDR2 is YYREEE (reference sequence). The CDR3 reads CASSRTSVTNTGELFF. CDR3 nucleotides: TGTGCCAGCAGCCGGACTAGCGTGACGAACACCGGGGAGCTGTTTTTT.

Only one count was recorded for this clone. J is TRBJ2-7 and V is TRBV2; 13 bases align to TRBD2. V was pared by 5 bases and J by 4 bases, with 11 bases of the junction left unmatched. The CDR3 spans 17 residues. Germline V gene data show CDR1 as SNHLY and CDR2 as FYNNEI. As DNA, the CDR3 is TGTGCCAGCAGTCCACCGACCGGACTAGCGGGGGAGTACGAGCAGTACGTC. This codes for CASSPPTGLAGEYEQYV.